What follows are 17 T cell receptor beta chains derived from one specimen sequenced in a study of blood T cell repertoires in COVID-19. The method was immunoSEQ multiplex PCR; TCRdb's version includes in-frame clones alone and lacks a portion of them. Counted here are some 220,000 clones, 70% to 85% occurring once; the ten biggest clones make up approximately 1.3%. Sequenced sample: PBMCs or T cells enriched from blood (not recorded which). These receptors were taken from a woman in her thirties or forties with acute COVID-19.

This chain connects TRBV4-1 to TRBJ1-1; TRBD1 agrees at 7 bases. The CDR3 sequence is 17 residues long. Germline CDR1 reads MGHRA; CDR2 reads YSYEKL. Germline trimming cut 2 bases from V and 4 bases from J; bases unmatched to any gene: 13. As DNA, the CDR3 is TGCGCCAGCAGCCAAACCCCCAGGGGGAAGGGGGTCACTGAAGCTTTCTTT. Its protein is CASSQTPRGKGVTEAFF.

V and J are TRBV18 and TRBJ2-5; 7 bases are shared with TRBD2. The ends lost 3 bases at V and 6 bases at J; junction bases unmatched: 13. CDR1 is KGHSH, CDR2 LQKENI, per germline. The CDR3 covers 16 residues. The CDR3 protein is CASSPTAGTMMKTQYF. DNA for the CDR3: TGTGCCAGCTCACCCACTGCCGGGACTATGATGAAGACCCAGTACTTC.

J is TRBJ1-5 and V is TRBV7-9, with 7 bases aligning to TRBD1. Germline values: CDR1 SEHNR, CDR2 FQNEAQ (reference sequence). The trim removed 5 bases at V and 2 bases at J, leaving 3 bases unmatched. The CDR3 spans 14 residues. The CDR3 region is CASSRTGGNQPQHF. The CDR3, as DNA: TGTGCCAGCAGCCGTACAGGGGGCAATCAGCCCCAGCATTTT.

This clone occurred a few times. This rearrangement joins TRBV7-9 to TRBJ2-2, with 7 bases aligning to TRBD1. Per germline, CDR1 SEHNR and CDR2 FQNEAQ (reference sequence). J lost 3 bases, V lost 4 bases, and 14 bases had no gene match. This CDR3 has 18 amino acids. DNA of the CDR3: TGTGCCAGCAGCTCCTTCGGACAGGTTGGGAGTTACACCGGGGAGCTGTTTTTT. This gives the protein CASSSFGQVGSYTGELFF.

The chain combines TRBV7-2 with TRBJ1-1; TRBD1 aligns across 7 bases. The CDR3 totals 13 residues. With 5 bases clipped from V and 8 bases from J, the junction kept 8 bases outside the gene matches. Germline lookup yields CDR1 SGHTA and CDR2 FQGNSA. The CDR3 loop reads CASSTRQGFEAFF. For the CDR3, the DNA is TGTGCCAGCAGCACCCGACAGGGATTCGAAGCTTTCTTT.

This clone has only a few counts. The chain couples TRBV6-6 to TRBJ1-2; 7 bases align to TRBD1. From germline, CDR1 is MNHNY and CDR2 SVGAGI (reference sequence). CDR3 size: 13 residues. V lost 6 bases, J lost 2 bases, and 3 bases stayed unmatched. CDR3 coding DNA: TGTGCCAGCAGCCGGACAGGCAACTATGGCTACACCTTC. It is translated as CASSRTGNYGYTF.

This clone was counted only a few times. The J gene is TRBJ1-5, the V gene TRBV28; D perhaps matches TRBD1 (5 bases). This CDR3 has 12 residues. V lost 3 bases to trimming and J lost 10 bases, with 10 bases between them. Germline loops: CDR1 MDHEN, CDR2 SYDVKM. The CDR3 bases are TGTGCCAGCAGTTTCCCAACAGGTCCCCAGCATTTT. Its translation: CASSFPTGPQHF.

V gene TRBV7-9 combines with J gene TRBJ1-1; the match to TRBD1 covers 10 bases. The trim removed 4 bases at V and 3 bases at J, leaving 8 bases unmatched. This CDR3 has 16 amino acids. CDR1 is SEHNR and CDR2 is FQNEAQ in the germline V gene (reference sequence). The CDR3 region is CASSSPGQGFHTEAFF. Written as DNA, the CDR3 is TGTGCCAGCAGCTCGCCGGGACAGGGGTTCCACACTGAAGCTTTCTTT.

This chain connects TRBV29-1 to TRBJ1-1; a possible D gene is TRBD1 (5 bases). The CDR3 is made up of 14 amino acids. Trimming stripped 6 bases from V and 2 bases from J, with 16 bases between. CDR1 and CDR2 (germline): SQVTM, ANQGSEA. CDR3 DNA: TGCAGCGTCACACGACAGACTTCAAACACTGAAGCTTTCTTT. The encoded protein is CSVTRQTSNTEAFF.

This chain joins TRBV18 and TRBJ2-7; perhaps TRBD2 as D (5 bases). Germline values: CDR1 KGHSH, CDR2 LQKENI. CDR3 size: 13 residues. V was cut by 3 bases and J by 0 bases, with 6 bases left in between. Here the CDR3 reads CASSPGVSYEQYF. In DNA, the CDR3 is TGTGCCAGCTCACCGGGAGTCTCCTACGAGCAGTACTTC.

The chain couples TRBV9 to TRBJ2-5; TRBD2 matches 9 bases. This CDR3 contains 15 residues. Germline CDR1 reads SGDLS; CDR2 reads YYNGEE. V shed 0 bases and J 5 bases; nucleotides not matched to a gene: 5. Here the CDR3 reads CASSVEASGVETQYF. As DNA, the CDR3 is TGTGCCAGCAGCGTAGAGGCTAGCGGGGTGGAGACCCAGTACTTC. The variable domain in full, completed from reference TRBV9 and TRBJ2-5, reads DSGVTQTPKHLITATGQRVTLRCSPRSGDLSVYWYQQSLDQGLQFLIQYYNGEERAKGNILERFSAQQFPDLHSELNLSSLELGDSALYFCASSVEASGVETQYFGPGTRLLVL.

This clone has just a few counts. The chain recombines TRBV2 with TRBJ1-4; no clear D gene. V was trimmed by 7 bases and J by 0 bases, leaving 9 bases between them. In germline, CDR1 is SNHLY, CDR2 FYNNEI. The CDR3 loop spans 14 amino acids. In DNA, the CDR3 is TGTGCCAGCATTTCCCAGGCAACTAATGAAAAACTGTTTTTT. Its translation: CASISQATNEKLFF.

This chain uses TRBV15 with TRBJ1-1, with unresolved D. CDR3 size: 13 residues. The V gene's germline CDR1 is LNHNV and CDR2 YYDKDF (reference sequence). The V and J ends lost 0 bases and 10 bases respectively, with 12 bases between them. The CDR3 DNA sequence: TGTGCCACCAGCAGAGATACGCTGTACGGAGCTTTCTTT. It yields the protein CATSRDTLYGAFF.

This clone has only one observation. The chain joins TRBV6-5 to TRBJ1-5; 8 bases map to TRBD1. Germline V gene sequence: CDR1 MNHEY, CDR2 SVGAGI. Trimming removed 5 bases from V and 5 bases from J; junction bases left unmatched: 8. The CDR3 covers 15 residues. CDR3 bases: TGTGCCAGCAGTCCTGACAGGGGTGGAGATCAGCCCCAGCATTTT. This translates into CASSPDRGGDQPQHF.

The chain employs TRBV4-1 and TRBJ2-3; 12 bases agree with TRBD2. Germline assignment: CDR1 MGHRA and CDR2 YSYEKL. J gave up 3 bases and V 4 bases, and 8 bases lay outside the gene matches. This CDR3 has 17 amino acids. The CDR3 reads CASSLKGLAGGTDTQYF. The DNA for the CDR3 is TGCGCCAGCAGCCTTAAAGGGCTAGCGGGGGGGACAGATACGCAGTATTTT.

The V call is TRBV7-3, the J call TRBJ1-3; D remains unclear. There are 14 residues in the CDR3. The germline V gene has CDR1 SGHTA and CDR2 FQGTGA. The V end was cut by 5 bases, the J end by 0 bases, with 8 bases between. The CDR3 DNA follows: TGTGCCAGCAGCGGAGCTAGCTCTGGAAACACCATATATTTT. Its translation: CASSGASSGNTIYF.

This chain connects TRBV6-1 to TRBJ2-7; maybe TRBD1 (5 bases). The germline V gene has CDR1 MNHNS and CDR2 SASEGT. V lost 2 bases, J lost 6 bases, and 14 bases lay in between. The CDR3 is 14 residues long. CDR3 residues: CASSEQGRAPEQYF. The CDR3 DNA sequence: TGTGCCAGCAGTGAACAGGGTAGGGCCCCCGAGCAGTACTTC.